Shown below are 12 T cell receptor beta chains from a single sample sequenced in a study of blood T cells in healthy people across ages. Alongside a J-beta primer mix, a sample-barcoded 5' primer served in a second PCR lasting about 6 to 12 cycles. MiXCR, applied by TCRdb to the 5' RACE reads, yields one record per CDR3 protein. The sample yields about 640,000 distinct CDR3 sequences, 58% seen once. The sequencing sample was made of blood. The receptors derive from a man aged 55 to 70 in good health.

This clonotype was seen more than once but under ten times. The chain recombines TRBV19 with TRBJ2-7, with TRBD1 identical over 9 bases. CDR1 and CDR2 from the germline V gene are LNHDA and SQIVND (reference sequence). V shed 7 bases, J shed 6 bases, and the junction held 13 bases outside the gene matches. The CDR3 loop spans 15 amino acids. The CDR3 spells CASNSVGQGSREQYF. The CDR3 DNA follows: TGTGCCAGTAATTCGGTCGGACAGGGGTCTCGCGAGCAGTACTTC.

This clonotype has more than one count but fewer than ten. V gene TRBV6-5 combines with J gene TRBJ2-6; D uncertain. Trimming pared 0 bases from V and 2 bases from J, leaving 5 bases between. Germline V CDR1 and CDR2: MNHEY, SVGAGI. The CDR3 extends over 15 amino acids. The CDR3 sequence is CASSYSWAGANVLTF. CDR3 in DNA: TGTGCCAGCAGTTACTCCTGGGCTGGGGCCAACGTCCTGACTTTC.

The chain is built from TRBV10-2 and TRBJ2-5, with D maybe TRBD1 (5 bases). Germline CDR1 is WSHSY and CDR2 is SAAADI. V was cut by 4 bases and J by 3 bases, with 6 bases left in between. CDR3 length: 12 amino acids. CDR3 coding DNA: TGCGCCAGCAGTGTGACAGAAGAGACCCAGTACTTC. Protein sequence: CASSVTEETQYF.

The rearrangement links TRBV4-1 to TRBJ2-7; 7 bases agree with TRBD1. The germline gives CDR1 MGHRA, CDR2 YSYEKL. V shed 4 bases and J 0 bases; nucleotides not matched to a gene: 9. This CDR3 comprises 16 residues. CDR3 coding DNA: TGCGCCAGCAGCCCCCCAGGGACAGCAACCTCCTACGAGCAGTACTTC. This gives the protein CASSPPGTATSYEQYF.

This clonotype was counted a few times. The chain has TRBV5-1 and TRBJ2-7; 8 positions match TRBD1. The germline V gene encodes CDR1 SGHRS and CDR2 YFSETQ. The CDR3 covers 16 residues. Germline trimming cut 3 bases from V and 2 bases from J; bases unmatched to any gene: 10. The CDR3 reads CASSSLSTGVTYEQYF. The DNA for the CDR3 is TGCGCCAGCAGCTCACTCTCGACAGGGGTCACCTACGAGCAGTACTTC.

In its sample, this clonotype was seen many times. The chain combines TRBV20-1 with TRBJ1-2, with D uncertain. Germline V CDR1 and CDR2: DFQATT, SNEGSKA (reference sequence). This CDR3 comprises 13 residues. V shed 6 bases and J shed 1 base, with 12 bases lying between them. This chain's CDR3 is CSAHYGDNYGYTF. In nucleotides, the CDR3 is TGCAGTGCCCACTATGGGGATAACTATGGCTACACCTTC.

This clonotype was counted only a few times. The V gene is TRBV20-1, the J gene TRBJ1-6; TRBD1 aligns across 7 bases. Unmatched junction bases numbered 4, after V lost 1 base and J lost 7 bases. Germline V CDR1 and CDR2: DFQATT, SNEGSKA (reference sequence). The CDR3 is 14 residues long. CDR3 nucleotide sequence: TGCAGTGCTAGAGTCTCAGGGGGGAATTCACCCCTCCACTTT. This codes for CSARVSGGNSPLHF.

This rearrangement joins TRBV6-6 to TRBJ2-7, with unresolved D. Germline V gene lookup returns CDR1 MNHNY and CDR2 SVGAGI (reference sequence). The CDR3 totals 13 residues. The V end lost 5 bases, the J end lost 2 bases, and 10 bases lay between the germline ends. CDR3 protein: CASSTDGPYEQYF. The CDR3 DNA reads as TGTGCCAGCAGTACGGACGGGCCCTACGAGCAGTACTTC.

The chain combines TRBV9 with TRBJ2-5; perhaps D is TRBD1 or TRBD2 (5 bases each). The germline V gene has CDR1 SGDLS and CDR2 YYNGEE. The CDR3 spans 16 residues. V was clipped by 0 bases and J by 11 bases, with 23 bases between them. CDR3 DNA sequence: TGTGCCAGCAGCGTAGTAGGGACCGGCGCATACAATGAGCAGTACTTC. Its protein product is CASSVVGTGAYNEQYF.

J is TRBJ1-2 and V is TRBV7-2; possibly TRBD1 for D (5 bases). V gave up 2 bases and J gave up 4 bases, with 11 bases separating them. The length of the CDR3 is 14 residues. Germline V gives CDR1 SGHTA, CDR2 FQGNSA. The CDR3 DNA reads TGTGCCAGCAGCTTACTGAGAGGGACCTATGGCTACACCTTC. Its protein product is CASSLLRGTYGYTF.

The rearrangement uses TRBV3-1 and TRBJ1-2; no reliable D call. CDR1 is LGHDT, CDR2 YNNKEL, per germline (reference sequence). This CDR3 is built from 13 residues. Trimming removed 4 bases at V and 8 bases at J, with 14 bases between. The CDR3 DNA reads as TGTGCCAGCAGCCCTCGGGAGATCGGGGGCTACACCTTC. It yields the protein CASSPREIGGYTF.

The chain joins TRBV4-1 to TRBJ2-3, with D possibly matching TRBD1 (6 bases). Trimming stripped 5 bases from V and 1 base from J, with 13 bases between. CDR1 and CDR2 (germline): MGHRA, YSYEKL. This CDR3 spans 15 amino acids. Here the CDR3 reads CASSIDRRRTDTQYF. CDR3 DNA sequence: TGCGCCAGCAGCATCGACAGGCGACGCACAGATACGCAGTATTTT.